The 5 T cell receptor beta chains below all came from one sample that was sequenced in a study of blood T cell repertoires in COVID-19. Profiled with immunoSEQ multiplex PCR; TCRdb holds only in-frame clones, not every one. Seen here are about 150,000 clones, about 86% observed once, and the top ten hold approximately 7.3%. Sequencing was done on a sample of PBMCs or T cells enriched from blood (not recorded which). Receptor source: a man in his fifties or sixties who had recovered from COVID-19.

The chain employs TRBV6-2 or TRBV6-3 and TRBJ1-2; possible D gene TRBD1, 5 bases. Germline values: CDR1 MNHEY, CDR2 SVGEGT. V lost 3 bases and J 7 bases, leaving 15 bases between the germline ends. CDR3 size: 14 residues. CDR3 sequence (DNA): TGTGCCAGCAGTTATTACCAGGGTGCTGTTGGCTACACCTTC. Translation gives CASSYYQGAVGYTF.

The chain recombines TRBV5-1 with TRBJ2-2; D is perhaps TRBD1 (6 bases). Germline CDR1 SGHRS, CDR2 YFSETQ. The CDR3 has 18 residues. The germline V and J ends were trimmed by 3 bases and 3 bases, with 21 bases remaining between them. In nucleotides, the CDR3 is TGCGCCAGCAGCTCACCTGCTGGGGGCCTGGCGGACACCGGGGAGCTGTTTTTT. Encoded protein: CASSSPAGGLADTGELFF.

This clone was found a few times. The chain uses TRBV30 and TRBJ1-2; D remains ambiguous. V lost 2 bases, J lost 4 bases, and 14 bases lay in between. This CDR3 region has 14 residues. In germline, CDR1 is GTSNPN, CDR2 SVGIG (reference sequence). The CDR3 region is CAWSLPPGAYGYTF. The DNA for the CDR3 is TGTGCCTGGAGTTTACCGCCAGGCGCCTATGGCTACACCTTC.

V gene TRBV2 combines with J gene TRBJ2-2; D gene uncertain. The ends were cut back, 6 bases at V and 10 bases at J, with 9 bases in the middle. The CDR3 runs to 11 residues. Germline loops: CDR1 SNHLY, CDR2 FYNNEI. The CDR3 DNA reads as TGTGCCAGCAGCGTAGTTAAGGAGCTGTTTTTT. This translates into CASSVVKELFF.

This rearrangement joins TRBV13 to TRBJ1-1; weak D call: TRBD1 (5 bases). Deletions cut 5 bases from V and 1 base from J, with 14 bases between. Germline V lookup: CDR1 PRHDT, CDR2 FYEKMQ (reference sequence). The CDR3 is 15 amino acids. The CDR3 is CASSERHGGNTEAFF. The CDR3 region has the DNA TGTGCCAGCAGCGAACGACACGGGGGGAACACTGAAGCTTTCTTT.